The next 17 T cell receptor beta chains were all read from a single sample in a study of post-analysis software for immune sequencing data. Broader study findings: TRBV segments more frequent in patients than in controls numbered roughly five and included TRBV5-6, TRBV5-1 and TRBV20-1.

The antigens of these receptors remain unknown. Prepared libraries of TCR beta cDNA carried unique molecular identifiers. A single record per CDR3 protein comes from TCRdb applying MiXCR to the PCR reads. The sample has more than 500,000 distinct CDR3 sequences; 30% to 40% are singletons. The sample taken for sequencing was blood. The source of these receptors is a girl younger than 18 with multiple sclerosis.

About this clonotype: Germline and junction disagree at one end, which may indicate a read error. In nucleotides, the CDR3 is TGTGCTAGTGGCACGACAGAAAAACCTGGCTACATCTTC. Its protein product is CASGTTEKPGYIF. The J gene is TRBJ1-2, the V gene TRBV12-5, with TRBD1 as a possible D gene (5 bases). The CDR3 totals 13 residues. Germline V gene data show CDR1 as LGHNT and CDR2 as FRNRAP.

There are a few counts of this clonotype. This rearrangement joins TRBV7-2 to TRBJ2-1; D uncertain. Trimming shortened V by 5 bases and J by 5 bases, and 13 bases separated the two germline ends. CDR3 length: 14 residues. The germline V gene has CDR1 SGHTA and CDR2 FQGNSA. In DNA, the CDR3 is TGTGCCAGCAGCGTCAGACTGCTCCACAATGAGCAGTTCTTC. Translated: CASSVRLLHNEQFF. The full variable domain, in which reference TRBV7-2 and TRBJ2-1 provide the parts outside the CDR3, is GAGVSQSPSNKVTEKGKDVELRCDPISGHTALYWYRQSLGQGLEFLIYFQGNSAPDKSGLPSDRFSAERTGGSVSTLTIQRTQQEDSAVYLCASSVRLLHNEQFFGPGTRLTVL.

Note on this clonotype: The junction does not match germline at one end; this may be a read error. The genes are TRBV29-1 and TRBJ2-5; D gene uncertain. From germline, CDR1 is SQVTM and CDR2 ANQGSEA. The CDR3 runs 13 residues. CDR3 sequence (DNA): TGCAGCGTTAGTTTGGCTCCAAAAGAGGCCCAGTACTTC. This gives the protein CSVSLAPKEAQYF.

This chain connects TRBV12-3 or TRBV12-4 to TRBJ2-3; D is tentatively TRBD1 or TRBD2 (5 bases each). The CDR3 contains 14 residues. V lost 7 bases and J 2 bases, leaving 13 bases between the germline ends. CDR3 sequence (DNA): TGTGCCAGCAATCAACGGGGACCCACAGATACGCAGTATTTT. This codes for CASNQRGPTDTQYF.

This clonotype was recorded a few times. V is TRBV7-2 and J is TRBJ2-1; perhaps TRBD1 as D (6 bases). The germline CDR1 and CDR2 sequences are SGHTA and FQGNSA. The CDR3 is 14 residues long. The germline V and J ends were trimmed by 1 base and 7 bases, with 11 bases remaining between them. CDR3 residues: CASSLESGANEQFF. CDR3 DNA sequence: TGTGCCAGCAGCTTAGAATCAGGGGCGAATGAGCAGTTCTTC.

The J gene is TRBJ2-5, the V gene TRBV7-9; TRBD1 might be the D (7 bases). The CDR3 consists of 13 residues. Germline V gene lookup returns CDR1 SEHNR and CDR2 FQNEAQ (reference sequence). V dropped 6 bases and J dropped 5 bases, with 13 bases sitting between them. CDR3 in DNA: TGTGCCAGCAGGACGACAGGGAGGGAGACCCAGTACTTC. It specifies CASRTTGRETQYF.

The chain carries TRBV12-5 and TRBJ2-7; 9 nucleotides match TRBD1. V shed 0 bases, J shed 6 bases, and the junction held 9 bases outside the gene matches. CDR1 and CDR2 (germline): LGHNT, FRNRAP. The CDR3 covers 16 residues. The CDR3 is CASGLVKRQGVGEQYF. The CDR3 DNA is TGTGCTAGTGGTTTGGTGAAGAGACAGGGGGTCGGCGAGCAGTACTTC.

The gene calls are TRBV14 and TRBJ1-6; D gene unclear. Trimming removed 3 bases at V and 0 bases at J, with 3 bases between. Germline CDR1 is SGHDN and CDR2 is FVKESK. The CDR3 runs 14 residues. This chain's CDR3 is CASSHSSYNSPLHF. The CDR3 DNA is TGTGCCAGCAGCCACAGCTCCTATAATTCACCCCTCCACTTT.

This clonotype turned up a few times. CDR3 sequence (DNA): TGTGCCAGCAGCGTGACAGGGGGAGAGACCCAGTACTTC. It is translated as CASSVTGGETQYF. The rearrangement joins TRBV5-6 to TRBJ2-5, with 9 bases that match TRBD1. Germline values: CDR1 SGHDT, CDR2 YYEEEE. This CDR3 comprises 13 residues. Unmatched junction bases numbered 2, after V lost 4 bases and J lost 4 bases.

V usage is TRBV28 and J usage is TRBJ2-3; D remains unclear. V lost 7 bases and J 8 bases, leaving 7 bases between the germline ends. There are 10 residues in the CDR3. Per the germline V gene, CDR1 is MDHEN and CDR2 is SYDVKM. In DNA, the CDR3 is TGTGCCAGCAATACTGGTACGCAGTATTTT. Protein product: CASNTGTQYF.

This clonotype was counted between two and nine times. The chain carries TRBV5-1 and TRBJ1-2; no reliable D call. Per germline, CDR1 SGHRS and CDR2 YFSETQ. V shed 4 bases and J shed 2 bases, with 9 bases lying between them. This CDR3 contains 13 residues. DNA of the CDR3: TGCGCCAGCAGCCCCGGGATAAACTATGGCTACACCTTC. Translating gives CASSPGINYGYTF.

This clonotype came up once. This CDR3 is CSARGAVQGEPDYGYTF. The CDR3 DNA sequence: TGCAGTGCTAGAGGGGCGGTGCAAGGGGAGCCGGACTATGGCTACACCTTC. The chain employs TRBV20-1 and TRBJ1-2, with TRBD1 as a possible D gene (5 bases). V lost 1 base and J lost 3, with 21 bases in between. From germline, CDR1 is DFQATT and CDR2 SNEGSKA (reference sequence). The CDR3 has 17 residues.

For this clonotype: At one end, the junction sequence differs from germline, possibly due to a read error. The rearrangement links TRBV11-2 to TRBJ1-2; TRBD1 is a possible D gene (5 bases). The germline V gene has CDR1 SGHAT and CDR2 FQNNGV. There are 14 residues in the CDR3. CDR3 amino acids: CASGLVTANYGYTF. CDR3 coding DNA: TGTGCCAGCGGCTTAGTGACAGCTAACTATGGCTACACCTTC.

This clonotype was seen only a few times. The V call is TRBV29-1, the J call TRBJ2-1, with D possibly TRBD2 on 6 matching bases. Germline V gene sequence: CDR1 SQVTM, CDR2 ANQGSEA. Trimming took 7 bases from V and 10 from J, leaving 17 bases between them. The CDR3 is 12 amino acids. This CDR3 reads CSAESSAAEQFF. For the CDR3, the DNA is TGCAGCGCCGAATCTAGCGCCGCGGAGCAGTTCTTC.

The gene calls are TRBV10-3 and TRBJ2-1, with D possibly TRBD1 on 5 matching bases. The germline V gene encodes CDR1 ENHRY and CDR2 SYGVKD. V was cut by 8 bases and J by 1 base, with 12 bases left in between. CDR3 length: 14 residues. As DNA, the CDR3 is TGTGCCATCTCACAGGCAGGGTCCTACAATGAGCAGTTCTTC. Protein product: CAISQAGSYNEQFF.

V usage is TRBV18 and J usage is TRBJ2-4, with D possibly being TRBD1 (5 bases). Germline values: CDR1 KGHSH, CDR2 LQKENI. The CDR3 runs 15 residues. The V end lost 2 bases, the J end lost 13 bases, and 21 bases lay between the germline ends. The CDR3 loop reads CASSPSVDSPLEQYF. As DNA, the CDR3 is TGTGCCAGCTCACCAAGCGTTGACAGCCCTCTTGAGCAGTACTTC.

This clonotype was seen a few times. The chain couples TRBV7-9 to TRBJ2-5; a weak D match, TRBD1 (5 bases). Germline loops: CDR1 SEHNR, CDR2 FQNEAQ (reference sequence). This CDR3 is 14 amino acids long. V dropped 0 bases and J dropped 4 bases, with 9 bases sitting between them. The CDR3 spells CASSLAGHRETQYF. CDR3 DNA: TGTGCCAGCAGCTTAGCCGGACACCGAGAGACCCAGTACTTC.